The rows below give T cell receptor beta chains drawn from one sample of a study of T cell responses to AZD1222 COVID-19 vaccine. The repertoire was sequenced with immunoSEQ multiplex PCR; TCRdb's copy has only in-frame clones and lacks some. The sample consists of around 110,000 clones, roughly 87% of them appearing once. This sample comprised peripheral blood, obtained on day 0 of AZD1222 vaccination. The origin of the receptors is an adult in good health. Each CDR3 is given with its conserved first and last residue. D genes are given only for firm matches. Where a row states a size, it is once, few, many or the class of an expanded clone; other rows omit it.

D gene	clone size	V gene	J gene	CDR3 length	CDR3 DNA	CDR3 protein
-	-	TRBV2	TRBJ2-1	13	TGTGCCAGCGGCGGGGCCCCCTACAATGAGCAGTTCTTC	CASGGAPYNEQFF
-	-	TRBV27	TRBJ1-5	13	TGTGCCAGCAGTTTAAGTAACGATCAGCCCCAGCATTTT	CASSLSNDQPQHF
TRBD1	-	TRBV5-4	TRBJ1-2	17	TGTGCCAGCAGCCAAACCGGGGGACAGGGAAGTAGGAATGGCTACACCTTC	CASSQTGGQGSRNGYTF
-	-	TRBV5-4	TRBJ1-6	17	TGTGCCAGCAGCTTGGCCAATCAGGTCTCCTATAATTCACCCCTCCACTTT	CASSLANQVSYNSPLHF
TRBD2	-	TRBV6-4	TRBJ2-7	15	TGTGCCAGCAGATATTCCCTAGCGGGATTATACGAGCAGTACTTC	CASRYSLAGLYEQYF
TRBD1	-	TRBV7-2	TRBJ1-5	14	TGTGCCAGCAGCTTACAGGGGGCAATTCAGCCCCAGCATTTT	CASSLQGAIQPQHF
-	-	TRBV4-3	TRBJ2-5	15	TGCGCCAGCAGCCAAAACCCGGCCAGGGGAGAGACCCAGTACTTC	CASSQNPARGETQYF
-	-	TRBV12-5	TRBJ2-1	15	TGTGCTAGTGGTTTGCCAGGGGGACTGAACAATGAGCAGTTCTTC	CASGLPGGLNNEQFF
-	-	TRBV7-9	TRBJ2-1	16	TGTGCCAGCACCTCACGACAGGCCTCCTCCTACAATGAGCAGTTCTTC	CASTSRQASSYNEQFF
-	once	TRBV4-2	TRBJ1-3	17	TGTGCCAGCAGCCAAGAGCCCGACTACTCCTCTGGAAACACCATATATTTT	CASSQEPDYSSGNTIYF
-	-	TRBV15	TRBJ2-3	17	TGTGCCACCAGCAGAGCGGAAAGGTTTGGCGGCACAGATACGCAGTATTTT	CATSRAERFGGTDTQYF
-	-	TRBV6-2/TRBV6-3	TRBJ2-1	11	TGTGCCAGCAGTTACTCGGCCGAGCAGTTCTTC	CASSYSAEQFF
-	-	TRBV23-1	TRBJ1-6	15	TGCGCCAGCAAGCACAAGCCGGTTTGTAATTCACCCCTCCACTTT	CASKHKPVCNSPLHF
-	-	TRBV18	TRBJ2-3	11	TGTGCCAGCTCAGCCACAGATACGCAGTATTTT	CASSATDTQYF
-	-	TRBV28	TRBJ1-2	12	TGTGCCACCTCCGTAGGGCCCCAAGGCTACACCTTC	CATSVGPQGYTF
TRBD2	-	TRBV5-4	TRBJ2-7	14	TGTGCCAGCAGCTCCCGTCAAAGCGGGGTCGAGCAGTACTTC	CASSSRQSGVEQYF
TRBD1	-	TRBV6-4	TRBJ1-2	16	TGTGCCAGCAGCCCGTTCCGGGACAGGGCCAACTATGGCTACACCTTC	CASSPFRDRANYGYTF
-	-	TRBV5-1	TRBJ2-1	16	TGCGCCAGCAGCTTGTCAGGTAGTGCGGGGTTGGGTGAGCAGTTCTTC	CASSLSGSAGLGEQFF
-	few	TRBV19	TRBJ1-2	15	TGTGCCAGTAGTATTTATGGGTCCGACAGATCTGGCTACACCTTC	CASSIYGSDRSGYTF
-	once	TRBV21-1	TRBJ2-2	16	TGTGCCAGCAGCAAAGCGTTTCAACAGGGTGACGGGGAGCTGTTTTTT	CASSKAFQQGDGELFF
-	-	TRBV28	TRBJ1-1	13	TGTGCCAGCAGTTATATCGTCCAGGCAGAAGCTTTCTTT	CASSYIVQAEAFF
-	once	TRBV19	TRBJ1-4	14	TGTGCCAGTAGGATGGCCGCAACGAAGGAAAAACTGTTTTTT	CASRMAATKEKLFF
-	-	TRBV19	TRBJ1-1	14	TGTGCCAGTAGTATACGAGGAGTGAACACTGAAGCTTTCTTT	CASSIRGVNTEAFF
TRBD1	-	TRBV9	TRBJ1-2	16	TGTGCCAGCAGCGAATCACAGGGGGCGCAGTTCTATGGCTACACCTTC	CASSESQGAQFYGYTF
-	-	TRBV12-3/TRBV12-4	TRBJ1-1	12	TGTGCCAGCAGTTTATCAGGTTATGAAGCTTTCTTT	CASSLSGYEAFF
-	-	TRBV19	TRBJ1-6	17	TGTGCCAGTAGGGGTACATCGTTGGAGAGCTATAATTCACTCCTCCACTTT	CASRGTSLESYNSLLHF
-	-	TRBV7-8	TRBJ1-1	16	TGTGCCAGCAGCTATCGACCGGGAATCATGAACACTGAAGCTTTCTTT	CASSYRPGIMNTEAFF
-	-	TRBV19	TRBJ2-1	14	TGTGCCAGTAGTCCTCTAGGAACCTACAATGAGCAGTTCTTC	CASSPLGTYNEQFF
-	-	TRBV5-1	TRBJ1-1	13	TGCGCCAGCAGCTTGTCAAGCTTGAACGGAGCTTTCTTT	CASSLSSLNGAFF
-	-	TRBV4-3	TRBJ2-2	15	TGCGCCAGCAGCCAAGCGGGGGGCCGTAGCGGGGAGCTGTTTTTT	CASSQAGGRSGELFF
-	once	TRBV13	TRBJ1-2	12	TGTGCCAGCAGCCCTCAGGAGGGAGGCTACACCTTC	CASSPQEGGYTF
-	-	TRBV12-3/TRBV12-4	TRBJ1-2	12	TGTGCCAGCAGCCCAGGGAACTATGGCTACACCTTC	CASSPGNYGYTF
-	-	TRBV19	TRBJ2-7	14	TGTGCCTCCCAACGGCAGGGCCCGTCCTACGAGCAGTACTTC	CASQRQGPSYEQYF
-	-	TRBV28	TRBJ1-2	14	TGTGCCAGCAGTTTCTGGGATATAAACTATGGCTACACCTTC	CASSFWDINYGYTF
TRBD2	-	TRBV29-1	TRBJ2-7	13	TGCAGCGTTGAGGGAGGGTCAAGAAGGGGGCAGTACTTC	CSVEGGSRRGQYF
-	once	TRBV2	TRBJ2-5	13	TGTGCCAGCAGGTGGGCCCCCCTCTCGACCCAGTACTTC	CASRWAPLSTQYF
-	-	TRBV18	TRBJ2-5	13	TGTGCCAGCTCATCGGCGGGTGCGGAGACCCAGTACTTC	CASSSAGAETQYF
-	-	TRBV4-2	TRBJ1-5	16	TGTGCCAGCAGCCAACGTACGGGCGCCGGGGATCAGCCCCAGCATTTT	CASSQRTGAGDQPQHF
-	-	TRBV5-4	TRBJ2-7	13	TGTGCCAGCAGCCCCACCCAGGGAGGCGAGCAGTACTTC	CASSPTQGGEQYF
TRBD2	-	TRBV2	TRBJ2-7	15	TGTGCCAGCAGTGTTACTAGCGGGGATCCCTACGAGCAGTACTTC	CASSVTSGDPYEQYF
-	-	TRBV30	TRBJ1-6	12	TGTGCCTGGCGGCAGGATAATTCACCCCTCCACTTT	CAWRQDNSPLHF
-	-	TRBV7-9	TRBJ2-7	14	TGTGCCAGCAGCTCCACGGGGAACCCCTACGAGCAGTACTTC	CASSSTGNPYEQYF
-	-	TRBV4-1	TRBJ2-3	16	TGCGCCAGCAGCCTCTCTTTCGGGGCTGGCACAGATACGCAGTATTTT	CASSLSFGAGTDTQYF
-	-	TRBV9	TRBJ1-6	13	TGTGCCAGCAGCCAACCAGGGGAATCACCCCTCCACTTT	CASSQPGESPLHF
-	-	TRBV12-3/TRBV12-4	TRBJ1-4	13	TGTGCCAGCACCAAACCCGCGGATGAAAAACTGTTTTTT	CASTKPADEKLFF
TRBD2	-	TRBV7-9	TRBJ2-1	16	TGTGCCAGCAGCTTTTTGGGTAGCGGGATTCACAATGAGCAGTTCTTC	CASSFLGSGIHNEQFF
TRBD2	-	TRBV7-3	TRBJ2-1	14	TGTGCCAGCAGCTCTACTAGCGGGGTCAATGAGCAGTTCTTC	CASSSTSGVNEQFF
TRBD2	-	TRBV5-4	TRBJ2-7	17	TGTGCCAGCAGCCTAACTAGCGGGGGGGGATTTCCCTACGAGCAGTACTTC	CASSLTSGGGFPYEQYF
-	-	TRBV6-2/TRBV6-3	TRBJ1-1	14	TGTGCCAGCAGCCCCGACATGGGTTCTCTTGAAGCTTTCTTT	CASSPDMGSLEAFF
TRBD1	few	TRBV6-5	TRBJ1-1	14	TGTGCCAGCAAAATTGACAGGGTCATCCAAGAAGCTTTCTTT	CASKIDRVIQEAFF
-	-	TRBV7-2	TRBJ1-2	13	TGTGCCAGCAGCCTAGGGGGGAGTCGTGGCTACACCTTC	CASSLGGSRGYTF
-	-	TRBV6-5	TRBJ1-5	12	TGTGCCAGCGGGGGTTTTAATCAGCCCCAGCATTTT	CASGGFNQPQHF
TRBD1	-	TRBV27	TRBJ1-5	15	TGTGCCAGCAGTCCCGAATCGACAGGGCACCAGCCCCAGCATTTT	CASSPESTGHQPQHF
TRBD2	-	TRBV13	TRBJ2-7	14	TGTGCCAGCAGCCGTTTAGCGGGAGGGTCCGAGCAGTACTTC	CASSRLAGGSEQYF
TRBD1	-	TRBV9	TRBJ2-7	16	TGTGCCAGCAGCGTAGTCCGGCGGGACAGGGGCTACGAGCAGTACTTC	CASSVVRRDRGYEQYF
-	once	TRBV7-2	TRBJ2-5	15	TGTGCCAGCAGCTTCGACCAAACTTCTTTGGGGACCCAGTACTTC	CASSFDQTSLGTQYF
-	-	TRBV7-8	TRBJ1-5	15	TGTGCCAGCAGCTCGCATCCTGGGGCCACCCAGCCCCAGCATTTT	CASSSHPGATQPQHF